A single sample gave rise to the 18 T cell receptor beta chains below, sequenced in a study of blood T cell repertoires in COVID-19. Some clones are missing from TCRdb's copy, which holds only in-frame ones; the method was immunoSEQ multiplex PCR. The data contain about 230,000 clones, roughly 80% of them singletons. Sequenced sample: peripheral blood. The receptor source for this set is a woman aged 45-65 years with acute or convalescent COVID-19.

The V call is TRBV27, the J call TRBJ2-1; D uncertain. CDR1 is MNHEY and CDR2 is SMNVEV in the germline V gene (reference sequence). The CDR3 runs to 13 residues. V lost 7 bases to trimming and J lost 6 bases, with 13 bases between them. CDR3: CASTVPYSNEQFF. For the CDR3, the DNA is TGTGCCAGCACCGTGCCGTATAGCAATGAGCAGTTCTTC.

The V call is TRBV28, the J call TRBJ2-1; no firm D call. This CDR3 has 12 amino acids. In germline, CDR1 is MDHEN, CDR2 SYDVKM. Trimming left V 7 bases short and J 8 bases short, with 12 bases between. CDR3 region: CASTSVVYEQFF. CDR3 nucleotides: TGTGCCAGCACGAGCGTTGTGTATGAGCAGTTCTTC.

The J gene is TRBJ2-7, the V gene TRBV20-1, with D unresolved. Trimming left V 3 bases short and J 2 bases short, with 11 bases between. There are 13 residues in the CDR3. Germline-derived CDR1 and CDR2 are DFQATT and SNEGSKA (reference sequence). As DNA, the CDR3 is TGCAGTGCTAGTCAGGCTGTAACCTACGAGCAGTACTTC. Protein product: CSASQAVTYEQYF.

This chain connects TRBV5-1 to TRBJ2-3; TRBD2 is a possible D gene (6 bases). The CDR3 is 16 amino acids. Germline CDR1 is SGHRS and CDR2 is YFSETQ. V gave up 1 base and J gave up 3 bases, with 15 bases separating them. CDR3 amino acids: CASSLTGEVRTDTQYF. CDR3 coding DNA: TGCGCCAGCAGCTTGACGGGAGAGGTTAGGACAGATACGCAGTATTTT.

The chain couples TRBV4-1 to TRBJ1-6; TRBD1 is a possible D gene (5 bases). Germline assignment: CDR1 MGHRA and CDR2 YSYEKL. The V end was cut by 1 base, the J end by 4 bases, with 17 bases between. CDR3 length: 18 residues. CDR3 DNA: TGCGCCAGCAGCCAAGGCCAGGGAGGCGTGATTTATAATTCACCCCTCCACTTT. This translates into CASSQGQGGVIYNSPLHF.

The CDR3 sequence: CASSLDPEEAPSYNSPLHF. CDR3 DNA sequence: TGTGCCAGCAGCTTAGATCCGGAAGAGGCACCCAGTTATAATTCACCCCTCCACTTT. The genes are TRBV11-2 and TRBJ1-6; no clear D gene. Between the trimmed V and J ends, which lost 0 bases and 4 bases, there was a span of 19 bases. Germline loops: CDR1 SGHAT, CDR2 FQNNGV. This CDR3 contains 19 residues. The complete variable domain, with remaining parts taken from reference TRBV11-2 and TRBJ1-6, reads EAGVAQSPRYKIIEKRQSVAFWCNPISGHATLYWYQQILGQGPKLLIQFQNNGVVDDSQLPKDRFSAERLKGVDSTLKIQPAKLEDSAVYLCASSLDPEEAPSYNSPLHFGNGTRLTVT.

The rearrangement joins TRBV28 to TRBJ2-1, with TRBD2 identical over 11 bases. Germline V CDR1 and CDR2: MDHEN, SYDVKM. Trimming removed 8 bases from V and 5 bases from J; junction bases left unmatched: 2. This CDR3 is built from 13 residues. The CDR3 DNA is TGTGCCAGCCTAGCGGGAGGAAACAATGAGCAGTTCTTC. Amino acid sequence: CASLAGGNNEQFF. Filled out from reference TRBV28 and TRBJ2-1, the complete variable domain reads DVKVTQSSRYLVKRTGEKVFLECVQDMDHENMFWYRQDPGLGLRLIYFSYDVKMKEKGDIPEGYSVSREKKERFSLILESASTNQTSMYLCASLAGGNNEQFFGPGTRLTVL.

In its sample, this clone was seen a few times. The V call is TRBV7-2, the J call TRBJ1-4; a possible D gene is TRBD1 (6 bases). Near its end, the DNA agrees better with TRBJ2-2, so the J call may be wrong. The CDR3 consists of 14 residues. Germline V gene data show CDR1 as SGHTA and CDR2 as FQGNSA. The CDR3 protein is CASSSGQSRGELFF. CDR3 DNA sequence: TGTGCCAGCAGCTCCGGACAGTCCCGAGGGGAGCTGTTTTTT.

The genes are TRBV9 and TRBJ2-5; 7 bases are shared with TRBD1. The length of the CDR3 is 13 residues. Looked up from germline, CDR1 is SGDLS and CDR2 is YYNGEE. After removal of 6 bases from V and 4 bases from J, the junction contained 6 bases not matched to a gene. The CDR3 nucleotides read TGTGCCAGCACCCGGGACAGTTCAGAGACCCAGTACTTC. Translated: CASTRDSSETQYF.

The J gene is TRBJ1-4, the V gene TRBV3-1 (or the pseudogene TRBV3-2); D is possibly TRBD1 (5 bases). This CDR3 region has 13 residues. CDR1 and CDR2 from the germline V gene are LGHDT and YNNKEL (reference sequence). V gave up 0 bases and J gave up 8 bases, with 7 bases separating them. This CDR3 is CASSQEEGEKLFF. CDR3 DNA: TGTGCCAGCAGCCAAGAGGAGGGGGAAAAACTGTTTTTT.

This chain joins TRBV5-4 and TRBJ1-3, with TRBD1 matching over 7 bases. Germline CDR1 and CDR2: SGHNT and YYREEE (reference sequence). CDR3 length: 17 amino acids. V trimming: 4 bases; J trimming: 0 bases; junction bases outside the gene matches: 10. The CDR3 reads CASSRTMDRNSGNTIYF. Here the CDR3 DNA reads TGTGCCAGCAGCCGAACAATGGACAGGAACTCTGGAAACACCATATATTTT.

This rearrangement joins TRBV16 to TRBJ2-7; D uncertain. V was cut by 5 bases and J by 2 bases, with 13 bases left in between. CDR3 length: 14 residues. CDR1 and CDR2 (germline): KGHSY, FQNENV. The CDR3 sequence is CASSGIETTYEQYF. DNA for the CDR3: TGTGCCAGCAGCGGAATAGAGACAACCTACGAGCAGTACTTC.

The rearrangement uses TRBV7-2 and TRBJ2-5, with TRBD1 matching over 9 bases. Unmatched junction bases numbered 7, after V lost 0 bases and J lost 5 bases. The germline CDR1 and CDR2 sequences are SGHTA and FQGNSA. The CDR3 covers 16 residues. The CDR3 loop is CASSLAWDRAGETQYF. For the CDR3, the DNA is TGTGCCAGCAGCTTAGCCTGGGACAGGGCGGGGGAGACCCAGTACTTC.

V and J are TRBV19 and TRBJ1-2; TRBD1 matches at 12 bases. Trimming at V came to 0 bases and at J to 6 bases, leaving 5 bases not matched to a gene. Germline CDR1 and CDR2: LNHDA and SQIVND (reference sequence). The CDR3 covers 16 residues. The CDR3 here is CASSIETGTGGDGYTF. CDR3 nucleotides: TGTGCCAGTAGTATAGAGACCGGGACAGGGGGCGATGGCTACACCTTC.

This rearrangement joins TRBV5-5 to TRBJ1-5, with TRBD1 matching over 7 bases. The CDR3 extends over 15 amino acids. Per the germline V gene, CDR1 is SGHKS and CDR2 is YYEKEE (reference sequence). Germline trimming cut 4 bases from V and 6 bases from J; bases unmatched to any gene: 10. This chain's CDR3 is CASSPLDRVGQPQHF. In DNA form, the CDR3 reads TGTGCCAGCAGCCCACTCGACAGGGTGGGTCAGCCCCAGCATTTT.

V is TRBV6-5 and J is TRBJ2-1, with D perhaps matching TRBD1 (5 bases). The germline V gene encodes CDR1 MNHEY and CDR2 SVGAGI. The CDR3 covers 14 residues. Trimming stripped 0 bases from V and 8 bases from J, with 11 bases between. CDR3 in DNA: TGTGCCAGCAGTTACTCGAATAAGGGGTATGAGCAGTTCTTC. Translated, it gives CASSYSNKGYEQFF.

This chain joins TRBV27 and TRBJ1-1; weak D call: TRBD1 (5 bases). The CDR3 loop spans 15 amino acids. V gave up 5 bases and J gave up 4 bases, with 17 bases separating them. Germline V CDR1 and CDR2: MNHEY, SMNVEV (reference sequence). The CDR3 nucleotides are TGTGCCAGCAGTGCTAGGGGCGGGAGAGGCACTGAAGCTTTCTTT. It codes for CASSARGGRGTEAFF.

The chain employs TRBV18 and TRBJ1-1; the match to TRBD1 covers 8 bases. The CDR3 is 16 amino acids. Unmatched junction bases numbered 3, after V lost 0 bases and J lost 0 bases. Germline assignment: CDR1 KGHSH and CDR2 LQKENI. CDR3 coding DNA: TGTGCCAGCTCACCACCTAGACAGGGGCTGAACACTGAAGCTTTCTTT. Protein product: CASSPPRQGLNTEAFF.